These 20 T cell receptor beta chains originate from one sample sequenced in a study of OX40 agonist ivuxolimab in advanced cancers. Method: immunoSEQ multiplex PCR; TCRdb's copy keeps in-frame clones and lacks some. The table records about 91,000 clones, 84% of them present only once. This specimen consisted of CD4+ or CD8+ T cells sorted from blood, obtained in a trial of the OX40 agonist ivuxolimab. All receptors come from an adult with an advanced solid tumor such as melanoma, head and neck, liver or kidney cancer.

The V and J genes are TRBV5-1 and TRBJ2-2, with D possibly being TRBD1 or TRBD2 (6 bases each). V was trimmed by 7 bases and J by 7 bases, leaving 20 bases between them. Germline CDR1 is SGHRS and CDR2 is YFSETQ. This CDR3 is built from 15 residues. In DNA, the CDR3 is TGCGCCAGCTCCCCCGTGGGGGGCGCAGTCGGGGAGCTGTTTTTT. Translated: CASSPVGGAVGELFF.

As regards this clone: Germline and junction disagree at one end, which may indicate a read error. The J gene is TRBJ2-2, the V gene TRBV2; TRBD2 matches at 9 bases. The CDR3 consists of 17 residues. Looked up from germline, CDR1 is SNHLY and CDR2 is FYNNEI. The CDR3 DNA follows: TGTGCCAGCAGTCCTTTTAGCGGGGGAGCGAAAACCGGGGAGCTGTTTTTT. Translating it yields CASSPFSGGAKTGELFF.

The chain combines TRBV28 with TRBJ1-2; unclear D gene. Germline-derived CDR1 and CDR2 are MDHEN and SYDVKM. V was trimmed by 4 bases and J by 6 bases, leaving 9 bases between them. The CDR3 sequence is 12 residues long. CDR3 nucleotides: TGTGCCAGCAGTTCCGCTAGGAATGGCTACACCTTC. Translating it yields CASSSARNGYTF.

The rearrangement joins TRBV12-5 to TRBJ2-3, with D unclear. The V and J ends lost 4 bases and 0 bases respectively, with 11 bases between them. This CDR3 has 15 amino acids. Germline assignment: CDR1 LGHNT and CDR2 FRNRAP. CDR3 nucleotide sequence: TGTGCTAGTGGTTCCGGCCCTTCTAGCACAGATACGCAGTATTTT. Amino acids: CASGSGPSSTDTQYF.

V is TRBV6-5 and J is TRBJ2-5; TRBD2 might be the D (6 bases). The CDR3 is made up of 16 amino acids. Trimming left V 2 bases short and J 5 bases short, with 18 bases between. CDR1 and CDR2 (germline): MNHEY, SVGAGI. CDR3 protein: CASSYQRATAAETQYF. The CDR3 DNA reads as TGTGCCAGCAGTTACCAGCGGGCCACTGCGGCGGAGACCCAGTACTTC.

The chain has TRBV4-2 and TRBJ2-3, with unresolved D. This CDR3 contains 13 residues. V was pared by 0 bases and J by 5 bases, with 6 bases between. Germline V gene lookup returns CDR1 LGHNA and CDR2 YNFKEQ. The CDR3 region has the DNA TGTGCCAGCAGCCAAGACACGGGAGATACGCAGTATTTT. As protein: CASSQDTGDTQYF.

V usage is TRBV11-2 and J usage is TRBJ1-1; possible D gene TRBD1, 5 bases. Germline V gene data show CDR1 as SGHAT and CDR2 as FQNNGV. The CDR3 sequence is 15 residues long. V gave up 0 bases and J gave up 0 bases, with 8 bases separating them. The CDR3, as DNA: TGTGCCAGCAGCTTAGAGGCAGGGCTGAACACTGAAGCTTTCTTT. This encodes CASSLEAGLNTEAFF.

The CDR3 is CASSDSGMRETQYF. CDR3 nucleotide sequence: TGTGCCAGCAGCGACTCAGGGATGCGGGAGACCCAGTACTTC. V is TRBV11-2 and J is TRBJ2-5; D might be TRBD1 (5 bases). CDR3 length equals 14 residues. V was shortened by 5 bases and J by 5 bases, with 15 bases between the two germline ends. Germline CDR1 SGHAT, CDR2 FQNNGV.

This clone was seen just once. The chain is built from TRBV7-2 and TRBJ1-4; D remains unclear. Germline V gives CDR1 SGHTA, CDR2 FQGNSA. V was cut by 5 bases and J by 5 bases, with 12 bases left in between. The CDR3 runs to 14 residues. The CDR3 reads CASSPSLWNEKLFF. CDR3 sequence (DNA): TGTGCCAGCAGCCCATCGTTATGGAATGAAAAACTGTTTTTT.

The rearrangement links TRBV6-5 to TRBJ2-2; D ambiguous. CDR1 and CDR2 (germline): MNHEY, SVGAGI. V lost 4 bases to trimming and J lost 5 bases, with 5 bases between them. The CDR3 is made up of 12 amino acids. The CDR3 region is CASSSRTGELFF. The CDR3 DNA reads TGTGCCAGCAGTTCTCGGACCGGGGAGCTGTTTTTT.

The V and J genes are TRBV6-6 and TRBJ2-5; no clear D. This CDR3 comprises 12 residues. Trimming cost V 2 bases and J 4 bases, with 5 bases left between them. Germline CDR1 is MNHNY and CDR2 is SVGAGI (reference sequence). The CDR3 protein is CASSYDSETQYF. The CDR3 DNA reads TGTGCCAGCAGTTACGATTCAGAGACCCAGTACTTC.

The V gene is TRBV5-4, the J gene TRBJ2-3; TRBD1 matches 9 bases. The V segment lost 3 bases and the J segment 3 bases; nucleotides outside the gene matches: 5. This CDR3 is built from 15 residues. Germline CDR1 and CDR2: SGHNT and YYREEE (reference sequence). The CDR3 region has the DNA TGTGCCAGCAGCTCGGGACAGGGTAAAACAGATACGCAGTATTTT. It encodes CASSSGQGKTDTQYF. The full variable domain, completed using reference TRBV5-4 and TRBJ2-3, is ETGVTQSPTHLIKTRGQQVTLRCSSQSGHNTVSWYQQALGQGPQFIFQYYREEENGRGNFPPRFSGLQFPNYSSELNVNALELDDSALYLCASSSGQGKTDTQYFGPGTRLTVL.

V gene TRBV10-3 combines with J gene TRBJ2-7; D is possibly TRBD2 (5 bases). With 0 bases removed from V and 2 bases from J, the gap between germline ends came to 8 bases. The CDR3 has 14 amino acids. Germline lookup yields CDR1 ENHRY and CDR2 SYGVKD. The CDR3 region has the DNA TGTGCCATCAGTGAGTCGACGGGAACCTACGAGCAGTACTTC. Its protein is CAISESTGTYEQYF.

The V gene is TRBV5-4, the J gene TRBJ1-2; 8 positions agree with TRBD1. This CDR3 is built from 14 residues. Trimming removed 5 bases from V and 4 bases from J; junction bases left unmatched: 7. Germline assignment: CDR1 SGHNT and CDR2 YYREEE (reference sequence). The CDR3 loop is CASSDRGDGYGYTF. Here the CDR3 DNA reads TGTGCCAGCAGTGACAGGGGAGATGGCTATGGCTACACCTTC.

The table lists this clone with a few counts. V is TRBV10-3 and J is TRBJ2-3, with a tentative D call TRBD2 (5 bases). The CDR3 extends over 13 amino acids. Trimming removed 9 bases from V and 4 bases from J, with 14 bases in between. CDR1 and CDR2 (germline): ENHRY, SYGVKD. CDR3 protein: CAMRRQSPDTQYF. CDR3 in DNA: TGTGCCATGCGGAGGCAGAGCCCAGATACGCAGTATTTT.

This chain uses TRBV10-3 with TRBJ1-1; 7 bases map to TRBD1. Germline assignment: CDR1 ENHRY and CDR2 SYGVKD. V lost 5 bases to trimming and J lost 1 base; unmatched junction nucleotides: 4. There are 14 residues in the CDR3. The CDR3 sequence is CAISYRGPNTEAFF. The CDR3 DNA reads as TGTGCCATCAGTTACAGGGGACCGAACACTGAAGCTTTCTTT.

This clone was observed a single time. This sample also contains other DNA sequences that code for the same CDR3. This chain connects TRBV7-2 to TRBJ1-5; TRBD1 might be the D (6 bases). Germline V CDR1 and CDR2: SGHTA, FQGNSA. This CDR3 region has 14 residues. Trimming took off 5 bases at V and 5 bases at J, with 13 bases between the two ends. The CDR3 coding sequence is TGTGCCAGCAGCGCTAGGGGGGGGGATCAGCCCCAGCATTTT. Protein product: CASSARGGDQPQHF.

The chain uses TRBV28 and TRBJ2-2; 8 bases line up with TRBD1. Germline CDR1 MDHEN, CDR2 SYDVKM. The CDR3 runs 12 residues. V gave up 3 bases and J gave up 13 bases; unmatched junction bases: 4. The CDR3 region is CASSFGQGVLFF. CDR3 sequence (DNA): TGTGCCAGCAGTTTCGGACAGGGTGTGCTGTTTTTT.

J is TRBJ2-7 and V is TRBV15; the D gene is possibly TRBD2 (6 bases). CDR1 and CDR2 (germline): LNHNV, YYDKDF (reference sequence). Trimming took 1 base from V and 6 from J, leaving 13 bases between them. The CDR3 contains 14 residues. The CDR3 spells CATSRGGETSEQYV. The CDR3 DNA is TGTGCCACCAGCAGAGGGGGGGAAACATCCGAGCAGTACGTC.

The rearrangement joins TRBV15 to TRBJ2-4; 10 bases line up with TRBD2. CDR3 length: 16 residues. CDR1 is LNHNV and CDR2 is YYDKDF in the germline V gene (reference sequence). V dropped 1 base and J dropped 15; count of bases not matched to a gene: 15. The CDR3 region is CATSRAGERGGPHSYF. DNA of the CDR3: TGTGCCACCAGCAGAGCGGGCGAGCGGGGGGGCCCCCACTCGTACTTC.